The rows below give T cell receptor beta chains drawn from one sample of a study of T cells in Graves' hyperthyroidism and ophthalmopathy. TCRdb re-analysed the multiplex PCR reads in MiXCR, keeping a single row per CDR3 protein. The repertoire holds more than 350,000 distinct CDR3 sequences, 17% seen once, with around a third in the top ten. Source material: blood. The receptors were gathered from a woman aged 25 to 45 with Graves' hyperthyroidism that later progressed to Graves' ophthalmopathy. Both conserved end residues are part of each CDR3. A D gene is named only where the DNA matches it firmly. Rows give clone size only sometimes, using once, few, many, or a class for an expanded clone.

J | V | size | D | DNA | CDR3
TRBJ2-7 | TRBV2 | many | - | TGTGCCAGCAGTGAAGGTTCCTACGAGCAGTACTTC | CASSEGSYEQYF
TRBJ2-5 | TRBV20-1 | few | TRBD2 | TGCAGTGCTAGGAAAGCGGGGCAATCTGGGGCCCAGTACTTC | CSARKAGQSGAQYF
TRBJ1-1 | TRBV12-5 | many | - | TGTGCTAGTGGTTTGGTTTTGGGGGGCGCCGGGGACACTGAAGCTTTCTTT | CASGLVLGGAGDTEAFF
TRBJ1-5 | TRBV28 | many | - | TGTGCCAGTTGCTCGACTTCTGACAGTGATCGTGGCAATCAGCCCCAGCATTTT | CASCSTSDSDRGNQPQHF
TRBJ1-2 | TRBV2 | many | TRBD1 | TGTGCCAGCAGTGTAAACAGGGGTACTAACGGCTACACCTTC | CASSVNRGTNGYTF
TRBJ2-7 | TRBV12-3/TRBV12-4 | - | TRBD1 | TGTGCCGGCAGCTCGACAGGGGGGCTGAACGAGCAGTACTTC | CAGSSTGGLNEQYF
TRBJ2-5 | TRBV12-3/TRBV12-4 | many | TRBD2 | TGTGCCAGCAGTTTAAGGCGAGCGGGGGCCAGAGAGACCCAGTACTTC | CASSLRRAGARETQYF
TRBJ2-7 | TRBV10-2 | many | TRBD2 | TGCGCCAGCTCCTCCGGGACTAGCGGGAGGACAGAAATAGGTGAGCAGTACTTC | CASSSGTSGRTEIGEQYF
TRBJ1-1 | TRBV2 | many | - | TGTGCCAGCAGTGGTCGACCGACGAACACTGAAGCTTTCTTT | CASSGRPTNTEAFF
TRBJ1-1 | TRBV18 | many | - | TGTGCCAGCAGACCGGGTCAAACTCTCCGCGCTGAAGCTTTCTTT | CASRPGQTLRAEAFF
TRBJ2-1 | TRBV11-2 | many | - | TGTGCCAGCAGCGGGCCGGGGCCCTACACCACCTACAATGAGCAGTTCTTC | CASSGPGPYTTYNEQFF
TRBJ1-6 | TRBV2 | many | TRBD1 | TGTGCCAGCGGAGAAGACAGGGGAAATTCACCCCTCCACTTT | CASGEDRGNSPLHF
TRBJ1-2 | TRBV2 | - | - | TGTGCCAGCAGTGAAGCTTGGACCCGGGGCGGCTACACCTTC | CASSEAWTRGGYTF